This TCR beta chain came from a study of early T cells in non-severe SARS-CoV-2 infection. Study-level results: Matching results from VDJdb favored anti-spike CD8 responses, leaving private and CD4 specificities undetected.

This clonotype was recorded many times. Antigen: not known. Unique molecular identifiers tagged individual cDNA molecules. A single record per CDR3 protein comes from TCRdb applying MiXCR to the 5' RACE reads. The repertoire has over 55,000 distinct CDR3 sequences, approximately 10% of them found once; the top ten carry roughly 1.2%. The CDR3 covers 18 residues. Germline V CDR1 and CDR2: DFQATT, SNEGSKA (reference sequence). V was pared by 0 bases and J by 4 bases, with 14 bases of the junction left unmatched. This TCR was sampled from an adult who was a healthcare worker with PCR-confirmed SARS-CoV-2 infection or an uninfected control (not recorded which). The sequencing sample was made of whole blood. The chain recombines TRBV20-1 with TRBJ2-3, with 9 bases identical to TRBD2. The CDR3 DNA sequence: TGCAGTGCTAGAGATGGACTCTTGCGGGGGGGGCCTGCAGATACGCAGTATTTT. Its translation is CSARDGLLRGGPADTQYF.